These 4 T cell receptor beta chains were all obtained from the same sample, sequenced in a study of blood T cell repertoires in COVID-19. Using immunoSEQ multiplex PCR, the repertoire was profiled, and TCRdb retains in-frame clones only, with some absent. The data contain about 330,000 clones, roughly 88% of them singletons. Source material: peripheral blood. Receptor source: a woman in her forties or fifties with active or convalescent COVID-19.

For the CDR3, the DNA is TGTGCCAGCGAAAGACAGGGGGCTGGTGGCTACACCTTC. Protein: CASERQGAGGYTF. This chain links TRBV28 with TRBJ1-2, with 10 nucleotides matching TRBD1. V lost 8 bases to trimming and J lost 7 bases; unmatched junction nucleotides: 7. CDR1 and CDR2 (germline): MDHEN, SYDVKM. This CDR3 is built from 13 residues.

The V call is TRBV6-5, the J call TRBJ1-2, with D perhaps matching TRBD1 (5 bases). V gave up 4 bases and J gave up 5 bases, with 14 bases separating them. The CDR3 has 14 residues. Germline assignment: CDR1 MNHEY and CDR2 SVGAGI. CDR3 in amino acids: CASSWSDSHYGYTF. The CDR3 DNA is TGTGCCAGCAGTTGGTCCGACAGCCATTATGGCTACACCTTC.

This rearrangement joins TRBV21-1 to TRBJ1-2. TRBV21-1 represents a pseudogene. This CDR3 region has 15 residues. The DNA for the CDR3 is TGTGCCAGCAGCAAAGTAACAGAGGGTAACTATGGCTACACCTTC. As protein: CASSKVTEGNYGYTF.

The chain uses TRBV15 and TRBJ1-5; D not resolved. The CDR3 is 12 residues long. Germline V gene data show CDR1 as LNHNV and CDR2 as YYDKDF (reference sequence). With 1 base removed from V and 4 bases from J, the gap between germline ends came to 2 bases. The chain's CDR3 is CATSRVNQPQHF. DNA for the CDR3: TGTGCCACCAGCAGAGTAAATCAGCCCCAGCATTTT. Drawing the rest from reference TRBV15 and TRBJ1-5, the complete variable domain is DAMVIQNPRYQVTQFGKPVTLSCSQTLNHNVMYWYQQKSSQAPKLLFHYYDKDFNNEADTPDNFQSRRPNTSFCFLDIRSPGLGDTAMYLCATSRVNQPQHFGDGTRLSIL.